The 25 T cell receptor beta chains below all came from one sample that was sequenced in a study of blood T cells in healthy people across ages. A second PCR, run for roughly 7 to 11 cycles, used a sample-barcoded 5' primer plus a J-beta primer mix. TCRdb used MiXCR to reprocess the 5' RACE reads, holding one entry per CDR3 protein. The sample has more than 750,000 distinct CDR3 sequences; 25% to 35% are singletons. These data were likewise used in another study, on T cells of mothers and their children.

The sequencing input was blood. The source is a middle-aged woman in good health.

This sequence joins TRBV5-1 and TRBJ1-4; 8 bases are shared with TRBD1. This CDR3 contains 16 residues. V was clipped by 0 bases and J by 4 bases; unmatched bases: 5. The germline gives CDR1 SGHRS, CDR2 YFSETQ. CDR3 sequence: CASSLDVQGVNEKLFF. CDR3 sequence (DNA): TGCGCCAGCAGCTTGGATGTACAGGGGGTTAATGAAAAACTGTTTTTT.

This clonotype was seen at least ten times. The genes are TRBV4-2 and TRBJ2-5; tentative D call: TRBD2 (7 bases). This CDR3 has 16 residues. The V and J ends lost 1 base and 5 bases respectively, with 17 bases between them. Germline-derived CDR1 and CDR2 are LGHNA and YNFKEQ. CDR3 loop: CASSQGSGGRGETQYF. CDR3 DNA: TGTGCCAGCAGCCAAGGATCCGGGGGGCGAGGGGAGACCCAGTACTTC.

The rearrangement uses TRBV5-6 and TRBJ1-6, with 8 bases aligning to TRBD1. CDR3 length: 16 residues. V dropped 3 bases and J dropped 13; count of bases not matched to a gene: 15. Germline CDR1 reads SGHDT; CDR2 reads YYEEEE. DNA of the CDR3: TGTGCCAGCAGCTCTCGCCGGGACAGGCCCTTGAATCCCCTCCACTTT. It codes for CASSSRRDRPLNPLHF.

This chain connects TRBV20-1 to TRBJ2-1, with a weak D call TRBD2 (6 bases). Germline lookup yields CDR1 DFQATT and CDR2 SNEGSKA (reference sequence). The CDR3 consists of 13 residues. Trimming left V 6 bases short and J 10 bases short, with 19 bases between. In DNA form, the CDR3 reads TGCAGTGCCTTTAGCGGAGGGCGGCGGGAGCAGTTCTTC. Its translation is CSAFSGGRREQFF.

This clonotype appeared a few times. The V gene is TRBV7-3, the J gene TRBJ1-2; maybe TRBD1 (6 bases). The CDR3 covers 19 residues. V lost 0 bases, J lost 5 bases, and 25 bases lay in between. The germline V gene has CDR1 SGHTA and CDR2 FQGTGA. The CDR3 reads CASSLTLIGGPQAPYGYTF. The CDR3 DNA sequence: TGTGCCAGCAGCTTAACGTTAATTGGGGGCCCTCAGGCTCCTTATGGCTACACCTTC.

This clonotype was counted only a few times. This chain uses TRBV29-1 with TRBJ2-6; possibly TRBD1 for D (5 bases). Per the germline V gene, CDR1 is SQVTM and CDR2 is ANQGSEA. V lost 4 bases, J lost 0 bases, and 13 bases lay in between. The CDR3 covers 16 residues. CDR3 nucleotides: TGCAGCGTTGTTGACAGACAAAGCTCTGGGGCCAACGTCCTGACTTTC. It codes for CSVVDRQSSGANVLTF.

This clonotype was seen ten or more times. The chain employs TRBV20-1 and TRBJ2-5; D gene unclear. The CDR3 totals 15 residues. V was cut by 5 bases and J by 4 bases, with 20 bases left in between. Germline V gene data show CDR1 as DFQATT and CDR2 as SNEGSKA (reference sequence). The CDR3 sequence is CSASSSQTAGETQYF. In nucleotides, the CDR3 is TGCAGTGCTTCTTCGTCCCAGACGGCAGGAGAGACCCAGTACTTC.

CDR3 nucleotide sequence: TGTGCCAGCAGTACCGGGACTAGCGGACCCTACGAGCAGTACTTC. Protein: CASSTGTSGPYEQYF. The rearrangement joins TRBV2 to TRBJ2-7; the match to TRBD2 covers 11 bases. The CDR3 sequence is 15 residues long. Trimming cost V 5 bases and J 2 bases; bases outside gene matches: 5. CDR1 SNHLY and CDR2 FYNNEI come from the germline V gene.

This clonotype was counted ten times or more. V and J are TRBV7-3 and TRBJ2-5; 9 bases align to TRBD1. Germline trimming cut 5 bases from V and 5 bases from J; bases unmatched to any gene: 12. CDR1 and CDR2 from the germline V gene are SGHTA and FQGTGA. The CDR3 totals 16 residues. The CDR3 reads CASSHMGQGPSETQYF. Written as DNA, the CDR3 is TGTGCCAGCAGCCATATGGGACAGGGACCTTCCGAGACCCAGTACTTC.

About this clonotype: This may come from a read error, since a much larger clone is one base off. In this CDR3 the conserved last residue, phenylalanine or tryptophan, is missing, so a read error is likely. The chain uses TRBV5-1 and TRBJ1-6, with 9 positions matching TRBD1. The trim removed 3 bases at V and 8 bases at J, leaving 6 bases unmatched. This CDR3 is 15 amino acids long. CDR1 and CDR2 (germline): SGHRS, YFSETQ. The CDR3 loop reads CASSSLGQGDSPLHV. The CDR3 bases are TGCGCCAGCAGCTCGCTGGGACAGGGCGATTCACCCCTCCACGTT.

This clonotype was observed a handful of times. The CDR3 coding sequence is TGTGCCAGCAGCTTGGCTCGGAGGGTAGCTTTCTTT. Protein: CASSLARRVAFF. The chain uses TRBV11-2 and TRBJ1-1; no clear D. The CDR3 totals 12 residues. Germline V lookup: CDR1 SGHAT, CDR2 FQNNGV. The V gene lost 3 bases and the J gene lost 10 bases, with 12 bases spanning the gap.

Only a few counts were recorded for this clonotype. This chain joins TRBV4-1 and TRBJ2-1; TRBD1 might be the D (6 bases). Germline V gene data show CDR1 as MGHRA and CDR2 as YSYEKL. There are 16 residues in the CDR3. V was pared by 6 bases and J by 0 bases, with 15 bases between. This chain's CDR3 is CASRNPGESSYNEQFF. In DNA, the CDR3 is TGCGCCAGCAGAAACCCAGGGGAAAGCTCCTACAATGAGCAGTTCTTC.

The chain joins TRBV6-2 or TRBV6-3 to TRBJ2-3, with 8 bases aligning to TRBD2. There are 16 residues in the CDR3. From germline, CDR1 is MNHEY and CDR2 SVGEGT. With V trimmed by 2 bases and J by 0 bases, 4 bases remained unmatched. DNA of the CDR3: TGTGCCAGCAGTTACCCACTAGCGGCTAGCACAGATACGCAGTATTTT. Amino acid sequence: CASSYPLAASTDTQYF.

A note on this clonotype: This may be a read error: a much more frequent sequence differs by one nucleotide. The gene calls are TRBV6-6 and TRBJ2-3; no clear D. The CDR3 extends over 11 amino acids. Germline CDR1 is MNHNY and CDR2 is SVGAGI (reference sequence). The CDR3 nucleotides are TGTGCCATCCTGACGGCAGATGCGCAGTATTTT. Translating it yields CAILTADAQYF.

This clonotype appeared a single time. Compared with germline, one end of the junction differs, possibly owing to a read error. The V gene is TRBV7-2, the J gene TRBJ2-7, with 15 nucleotides matching TRBD2. Germline V gene sequence: CDR1 SGHTA, CDR2 FQGNSA. CDR3 length: 17 amino acids. The CDR3 region has the DNA TGTGCCAGCAGCTCGGGACTAGCGGGGGGTTTTACCTACGGGCAGTACTTC. Amino acids: CASSSGLAGGFTYGQYF.

The V call is TRBV7-2, the J call TRBJ2-1, with 8 bases matching TRBD2. This CDR3 is built from 19 residues. V dropped 0 bases and J dropped 3; count of bases not matched to a gene: 13. Germline-derived CDR1 and CDR2 are SGHTA and FQGNSA. CDR3 nucleotide sequence: TGTGCCAGCAGCTTAGCGCTTGTGGGAGTTACTAGCGGCTACAATGAGCAGTTCTTC. This gives the protein CASSLALVGVTSGYNEQFF.

This clonotype has just a few counts. The V gene is TRBV5-1, the J gene TRBJ1-5, with D maybe TRBD1 (5 bases). Germline CDR1 and CDR2: SGHRS and YFSETQ. Deletions cut 4 bases from V and 0 bases from J, with 11 bases between. The CDR3 consists of 15 residues. This CDR3 reads CASSRGGDSNQPQHF. CDR3 DNA sequence: TGCGCCAGCAGCCGAGGAGGGGATAGCAATCAGCCCCAGCATTTT.

This clonotype was detected a few times. The J gene is TRBJ1-1, the V gene TRBV11-2; TRBD1 is a possible D gene (5 bases). The CDR3 consists of 13 residues. V lost 4 bases and J lost 8, with 14 bases in between. Germline V lookup: CDR1 SGHAT, CDR2 FQNNGV. The CDR3 nucleotides read TGTGCCAGCAGCTACTCAGGGACGCAGGAAGCTTTCTTT. This sequence encodes CASSYSGTQEAFF.

Concerning this clonotype: This may be a read error, as it is one base from a much larger clone. J is TRBJ2-7 and V is TRBV27; 10 bases agree with TRBD1. This CDR3 is built from 15 residues. The ends lost 2 bases at V and 2 bases at J; junction bases unmatched: 3. Germline CDR1 MNHEY, CDR2 SMNVEV (reference sequence). DNA of the CDR3: TGTGCCAGCAGTTTACTGGGACAGGGGACCTACGAGCAGTACTTC. As protein: CASSLLGQGTYEQYF.

Ten or more counts support this clonotype. The chain combines TRBV27 with TRBJ1-1; D is possibly TRBD1 (5 bases). This CDR3 has 13 residues. The germline V gene has CDR1 MNHEY and CDR2 SMNVEV (reference sequence). Trimming left V 5 bases short and J 1 base short, with 8 bases between. CDR3 nucleotide sequence: TGTGCCAGCAGTGCCACAGGGAACACTGAAGCTTTCTTT. As protein: CASSATGNTEAFF.

This chain joins TRBV11-2 and TRBJ1-2, with D hard to call. The V gene lost 1 base and the J gene lost 9 bases, with 9 bases spanning the gap. The length of the CDR3 is 12 residues. Germline assignment: CDR1 SGHAT and CDR2 FQNNGV. In DNA, the CDR3 is TGTGCCAGCAGCTTAGTTTTGGGTAGCTACACCTTC. It encodes CASSLVLGSYTF.

The chain links TRBV19 to TRBJ2-4, with TRBD1 matching 8 bases. Judging by the DNA end, TRBJ2-7 fits better; the J call may be wrong. Germline V gene sequence: CDR1 LNHDA, CDR2 SQIVND (reference sequence). CDR3 length equals 12 residues. In DNA form, the CDR3 reads TGTGCCTTTGACAGGGGCTCCTACGAGCAGTACTTC. It encodes CAFDRGSYEQYF.

J is TRBJ2-1 and V is TRBV9; D possibly uses TRBD1 or TRBD2 (6 bases each). TRBJ2-7 explains the end of the DNA better; the J call may be wrong. In germline, CDR1 is SGDLS, CDR2 YYNGEE. The CDR3 is made up of 16 amino acids. The CDR3 DNA reads as TGTGCCAGCAGCGTAGTGTTCGGGGGCTCCTACAATGAGCAGTACTTC. This gives the protein CASSVVFGGSYNEQYF.

V is TRBV25-1 and J is TRBJ2-3; D gene uncertain. V gave up 3 bases and J gave up 0 bases, with 10 bases separating them. Germline assignment: CDR1 MGHDK and CDR2 SYGVNS. The CDR3 is made up of 15 amino acids. Here the CDR3 reads CASSDPSGSTDTQYF. CDR3 nucleotides: TGTGCCAGCAGTGATCCCAGTGGGAGCACAGATACGCAGTATTTT.

Turning to this clonotype: This CDR3 fails to terminate in the conserved phenylalanine or tryptophan, so it likely reflects a read error. The chain recombines TRBV10-3 with TRBJ2-3, with 7 bases fitting TRBD2. Germline CDR1 reads ENHRY; CDR2 reads SYGVKD. V trimming: 3 bases; J trimming: 3 bases; junction bases outside the gene matches: 9. The CDR3 sequence is 16 residues long. The CDR3 sequence is CAISDRKRGTTDTQYL. CDR3 nucleotide sequence: TGTGCCATCAGTGACCGAAAGCGGGGAACGACAGATACGCAGTATTTG.